Following are 14 T cell receptor beta chains from one sample sequenced in a study of T cell repertoires in cytomegalovirus infection. TCRdb redid the calling of the reads with MiXCR, one entry per CDR3 protein. The sample holds fewer than 400,000 distinct CDR3 sequences, over 15% seen once. Sequenced material: PBMCs. These TCRs come from a human donor in good health (CMV status not recorded). Some clones in this sample may be carry-over from other donors' samples.

This clonotype was counted at least ten times. The V call is TRBV2, the J call TRBJ1-2; 9 positions match TRBD1. Germline CDR1 reads SNHLY; CDR2 reads FYNNEI. V trimming: 8 bases; J trimming: 7 bases; junction bases outside the gene matches: 8. The CDR3 has 13 amino acids. This chain's CDR3 is CASPPGQGFGYTF. The CDR3 nucleotides read TGTGCCAGCCCGCCGGGACAGGGTTTTGGCTACACCTTC.

This clonotype has ten or more counts. The chain carries TRBV28 and TRBJ1-2; D possibly corresponds to TRBD1 (5 bases). Per the germline V gene, CDR1 is MDHEN and CDR2 is SYDVKM. Trimming pared 5 bases from V and 8 bases from J, leaving 18 bases between. CDR3 length: 14 residues. The CDR3 spells CASSTPTGGRGYTF. The CDR3 coding sequence is TGTGCCAGCAGTACCCCGACGGGGGGAAGGGGCTACACCTTC.

This clonotype was seen a few times. The gene calls are TRBV20-1 and TRBJ2-7; unclear D gene. Germline V CDR1 and CDR2: DFQATT, SNEGSKA (reference sequence). Trimming pared 7 bases from V and 2 bases from J, leaving 9 bases between. The CDR3 runs 11 residues. The CDR3 DNA reads TGCAGTGGAAGGGCGGCCTACGAGCAGTACTTC. This encodes CSGRAAYEQYF.

This clonotype was observed a handful of times. This rearrangement joins TRBV3-1 to TRBJ2-1; D tentatively reads TRBD1 or TRBD2 (5 bases each). From germline, CDR1 is LGHDT and CDR2 YNNKEL (reference sequence). This CDR3 region has 14 residues. Between the trimmed V and J ends, which lost 4 bases and 7 bases, there was a span of 14 bases. The chain's CDR3 is CASSRSGPWNEQFF. DNA for the CDR3: TGTGCCAGCAGCCGGTCGGGACCGTGGAATGAGCAGTTCTTC.

The genes are TRBV4-3 and TRBJ2-7; 9 nucleotides match TRBD2. J lost 5 bases, V lost 3 bases, and 17 bases had no gene match. The V gene's germline CDR1 is LGHNA and CDR2 YSLEER. The CDR3 covers 18 residues. CDR3 region: CASSQVLVGGRARDEQYF. The CDR3 DNA follows: TGCGCCAGCAGCCAGGTCCTCGTTGGCGGGAGGGCTCGGGACGAGCAGTACTTC.

Only a few counts were recorded for this clonotype. The V and J genes are TRBV6-6 and TRBJ1-2; D uncertain. The germline gives CDR1 MNHNY, CDR2 SVGAGI (reference sequence). V lost 0 bases, J lost 8 bases, and 10 bases lay in between. The length of the CDR3 is 13 residues. The CDR3 DNA reads TGTGCCAGCAGTTACTCGCGGGGTGGGGGCTACACCTTC. Translated: CASSYSRGGGYTF.

This clonotype was seen a few times. The chain links TRBV19 to TRBJ1-1; TRBD1 agrees at 8 bases. Trimming cost V 6 bases and J 8 bases; bases outside gene matches: 8. CDR1 and CDR2 (germline): LNHDA, SQIVND (reference sequence). This CDR3 has 13 amino acids. The CDR3 loop is CASRRQGATEAFF. CDR3 DNA sequence: TGTGCCAGTAGGAGGCAGGGGGCGACCGAAGCTTTCTTT.

This clonotype was seen ten or more times. The chain joins TRBV7-2 to TRBJ2-5; maybe TRBD1 (6 bases). The V gene's germline CDR1 is SGHTA and CDR2 FQGNSA. The CDR3 is 14 amino acids. V lost 4 bases and J 1 base, leaving 10 bases between the germline ends. The CDR3: CASSWGQFQETQYF. The DNA of the CDR3 is TGTGCCAGCAGCTGGGGGCAGTTCCAAGAGACCCAGTACTTC.

The chain is built from TRBV19 and TRBJ1-2, with 8 bases lining up with TRBD1. CDR1 is LNHDA, CDR2 SQIVND, per germline (reference sequence). The CDR3 is made up of 13 amino acids. V shed 4 bases, J shed 6 bases, and the junction held 4 bases outside the gene matches. The CDR3 loop is CASSRQGTDGYTF. DNA of the CDR3: TGTGCCAGTAGTAGACAGGGGACAGATGGCTACACCTTC.

Many counts were recorded for this clonotype. The rearrangement joins TRBV12-3 or TRBV12-4 to TRBJ1-2; D may be TRBD1 (6 bases). V was pared by 2 bases and J by 4 bases, with 11 bases between. This CDR3 is built from 14 residues. Here the CDR3 reads CASSLYGGAYGYTF. In nucleotides, the CDR3 is TGTGCCAGCAGTTTATATGGGGGGGCCTATGGCTACACCTTC.

This clonotype was counted between two and nine times. This sequence joins TRBV7-9 and TRBJ1-5; a weak D match, TRBD1 (5 bases). There are 14 residues in the CDR3. Trimming stripped 3 bases from V and 3 bases from J, with 9 bases between. In germline, CDR1 is SEHNR, CDR2 FQNEAQ (reference sequence). The CDR3 protein is CASSFPGFNQPQHF. CDR3 DNA sequence: TGTGCCAGCAGCTTCCCAGGGTTCAATCAGCCCCAGCATTTT.

The gene calls are TRBV29-1 and TRBJ2-7; 7 positions match TRBD1. This CDR3 has 14 residues. V dropped 6 bases and J dropped 5; count of bases not matched to a gene: 13. The germline V gene has CDR1 SQVTM and CDR2 ANQGSEA. CDR3 region: CSVGSGRGSHEQYF. CDR3 coding DNA: TGCAGCGTCGGCTCGGGCAGGGGGTCCCACGAGCAGTACTTC.

The chain's CDR3 is CASSLLDSETQYF. CDR3 coding DNA: TGTGCCAGCAGCTTACTAGATTCCGAGACCCAGTACTTC. The chain is built from TRBV11-2 and TRBJ2-5; D not certain. The CDR3 consists of 13 residues. Germline CDR1 reads SGHAT; CDR2 reads FQNNGV. Trimming pared 2 bases from V and 5 bases from J, leaving 9 bases between.

This clonotype was detected only a few times. The chain recombines TRBV7-8 with TRBJ2-5; 8 bases match TRBD1. This CDR3 contains 16 residues. The V segment lost 4 bases and the J segment 1 base; nucleotides outside the gene matches: 8. CDR1 and CDR2 (germline): SGHVS, FQNEAQ. The CDR3 DNA sequence: TGTGCCAGCAGCTCAATTTCAGGGGGCAGCCAAGAGACCCAGTACTTC. It is translated as CASSSISGGSQETQYF.